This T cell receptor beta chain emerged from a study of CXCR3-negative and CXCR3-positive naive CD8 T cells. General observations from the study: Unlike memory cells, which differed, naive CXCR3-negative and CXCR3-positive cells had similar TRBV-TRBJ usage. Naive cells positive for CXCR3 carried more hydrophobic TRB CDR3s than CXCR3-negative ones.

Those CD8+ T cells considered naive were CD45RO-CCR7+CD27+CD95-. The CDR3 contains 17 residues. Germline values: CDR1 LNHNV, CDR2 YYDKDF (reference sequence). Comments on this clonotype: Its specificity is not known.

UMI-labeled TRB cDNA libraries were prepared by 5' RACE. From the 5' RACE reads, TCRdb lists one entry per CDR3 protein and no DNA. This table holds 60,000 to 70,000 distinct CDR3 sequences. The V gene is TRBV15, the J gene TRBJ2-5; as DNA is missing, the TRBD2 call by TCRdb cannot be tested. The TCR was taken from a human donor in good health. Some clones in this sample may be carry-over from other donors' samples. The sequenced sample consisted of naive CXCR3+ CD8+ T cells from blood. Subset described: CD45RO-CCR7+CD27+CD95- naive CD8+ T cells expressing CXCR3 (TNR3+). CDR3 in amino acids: CATSAYPYGTSEETQYF.